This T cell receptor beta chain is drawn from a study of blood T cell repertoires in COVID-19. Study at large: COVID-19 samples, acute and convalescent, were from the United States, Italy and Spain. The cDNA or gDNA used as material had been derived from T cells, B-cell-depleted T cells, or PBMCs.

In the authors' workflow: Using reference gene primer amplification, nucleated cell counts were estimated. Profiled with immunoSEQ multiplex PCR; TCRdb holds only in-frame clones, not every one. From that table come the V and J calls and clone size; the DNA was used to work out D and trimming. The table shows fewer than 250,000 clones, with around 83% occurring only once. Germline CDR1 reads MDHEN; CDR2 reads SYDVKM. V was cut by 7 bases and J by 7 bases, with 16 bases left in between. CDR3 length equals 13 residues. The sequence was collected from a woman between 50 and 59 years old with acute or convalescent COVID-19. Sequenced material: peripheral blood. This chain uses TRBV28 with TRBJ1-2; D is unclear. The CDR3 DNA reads TGTGCCAGCACCCCGGCAGGCGACCTTGGCTACACCTTC. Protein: CASTPAGDLGYTF.